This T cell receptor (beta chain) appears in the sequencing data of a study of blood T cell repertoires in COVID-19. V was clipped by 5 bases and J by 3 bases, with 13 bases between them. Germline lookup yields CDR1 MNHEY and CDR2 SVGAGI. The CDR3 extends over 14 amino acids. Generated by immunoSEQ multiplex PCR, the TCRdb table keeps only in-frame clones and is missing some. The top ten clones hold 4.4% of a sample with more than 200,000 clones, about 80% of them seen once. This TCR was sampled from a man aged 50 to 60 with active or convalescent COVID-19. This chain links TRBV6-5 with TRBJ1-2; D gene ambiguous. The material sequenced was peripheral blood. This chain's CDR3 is CASSPRAGHYGYTF. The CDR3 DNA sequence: TGTGCCAGCAGTCCCCGCGCGGGTCACTATGGCTACACCTTC.